The 20 T cell receptor beta chains listed next were all sequenced from one sample in a study of T cells after yellow fever vaccination (dated by TCRdb to about 2019). The treatment or condition label on this specimen signifies: live attenuated yellow fever vaccine strain. Receptor amplification or capture employed 5' RACE. The reads were generated on an Illumina NovaSeq 6000. The raw public data were reprocessed by TCRdb itself: fastp quality trimming at Q25, MiXCR clonotype calling, in-frame beta chains only. CDR3 protein duplicates are merged, each entry listing the most common genes and DNA. The sample records some 160,000 distinct CDR3 sequences, about a tenth of which are singletons. The ten largest clones capture roughly 40% of the sample. Here the sequenced sample was CD8+ T cells sorted from PBMCs, taken 45 days after the yellow fever booster vaccination. The receptor source for this set is a man aged 18-30 years who received the YFV17D yellow fever vaccine.

This chain connects TRBV6-2 or TRBV6-3 to TRBJ2-1; 10 positions agree with TRBD2. The CDR3 covers 15 residues. Germline values: CDR1 MNHEY, CDR2 SVGEGT. The trim removed 5 bases at V and 5 bases at J, leaving 6 bases unmatched. Here the CDR3 reads CASSPRTSGNNEQFF. CDR3 in DNA: TGTGCCAGCAGTCCCAGGACTAGCGGAAACAATGAGCAGTTCTTC.

The sample holds many counts of this clonotype. V and J are TRBV27 and TRBJ2-7; maybe TRBD2 (5 bases). The CDR3 has 14 residues. Per the germline V gene, CDR1 is MNHEY and CDR2 is SMNVEV (reference sequence). V gave up 4 bases and J gave up 3 bases, with 13 bases separating them. CDR3 sequence reads: CASSSSPDGYEQYF. In DNA form, the CDR3 reads TGTGCCAGCAGTTCTAGCCCAGACGGCTACGAGCAGTACTTC.

This clonotype was seen many times. This rearrangement joins TRBV10-3 to TRBJ1-2; 8 positions agree with TRBD1. The V and J ends lost 2 bases and 8 bases, in that order; junction bases with no gene match: 7. The CDR3 has 14 amino acids. Germline-derived CDR1 and CDR2 are ENHRY and SYGVKD. The CDR3 bases are TGTGCCATCAGTGAGACGACAGGGGCCGGAGGCTACACCTTC. As protein: CAISETTGAGGYTF.

The genes are TRBV5-1 and TRBJ2-3; D may be TRBD1 (6 bases). Trimming left V 2 bases short and J 3 bases short, with 10 bases between. CDR3 length: 14 amino acids. Germline CDR1 reads SGHRS; CDR2 reads YFSETQ. CDR3 in amino acids: CASSLRQATDTQYF. Here the CDR3 DNA reads TGCGCCAGCAGCTTACGACAGGCAACAGATACGCAGTATTTT.

There are a few counts of this clonotype. The V and J genes are TRBV29-1 and TRBJ2-1; D ambiguous. The CDR3 consists of 13 residues. With 7 bases removed from V and 10 bases from J, the gap between germline ends came to 20 bases. Looked up from germline, CDR1 is SQVTM and CDR2 is ANQGSEA. The CDR3 DNA sequence: TGCAGCGCCATTCTATCGGCCCCTTGGGAGCAGTTCTTC. Translation gives CSAILSAPWEQFF.

V is TRBV12-3 or TRBV12-4 and J is TRBJ2-3; no clear D. The CDR3 extends over 13 amino acids. The germline V and J ends were trimmed by 1 base and 4 bases, with 6 bases remaining between them. Here the CDR3 DNA reads TGTGCCAGCAGTTTAGGACCTGCAGATACGCAGTATTTT. Amino acid sequence: CASSLGPADTQYF.

V is TRBV7-6 and J is TRBJ2-3; 10 positions agree with TRBD2. The CDR3 contains 18 residues. Germline V gene sequence: CDR1 SGHVS, CDR2 FNYEAQ. Germline trimming cut 0 bases from V and 3 bases from J; bases unmatched to any gene: 9. The CDR3: CASSLAPISGGFTDTQYF. Written as DNA, the CDR3 is TGTGCCAGCAGCTTAGCTCCAATTAGCGGGGGGTTTACAGATACGCAGTATTTT.

The V gene is TRBV12-3 or TRBV12-4, the J gene TRBJ2-7, with D possibly matching TRBD2 (5 bases). The CDR3 loop spans 16 amino acids. Deletions cut 2 bases from V and 0 bases from J, with 14 bases between. The CDR3 spells CASSLRASLRSYEQYF. CDR3 DNA sequence: TGTGCCAGCAGTTTAAGGGCTAGCTTACGCTCCTACGAGCAGTACTTC.

This clonotype was found a few times. The CDR3 is CSVRGQFF. CDR3 nucleotides: TGCAGCGTCAGGGGGCAGTTCTTC. The chain joins TRBV20-1 to TRBJ2-1, with a weak D call TRBD1 (6 bases). The CDR3 is made up of 8 amino acids. Germline V lookup: CDR1 DFQATT, CDR2 SNEGSKA (reference sequence).

The chain has TRBV2 and TRBJ1-1; tentative D call: TRBD1 (6 bases). Germline V gene sequence: CDR1 SNHLY, CDR2 FYNNEI. V was cut by 6 bases and J by 3 bases, with 20 bases left in between. This CDR3 region has 16 residues. The CDR3 coding sequence is TGTGCCAGCAGACGGGACACCGGACCCCCCCACACTGAAGCTTTCTTT. Encoded protein: CASRRDTGPPHTEAFF.

This chain uses TRBV27 with TRBJ2-7; maybe TRBD2 (5 bases). Trimming pared 5 bases from V and 2 bases from J, leaving 13 bases between. The germline V gene has CDR1 MNHEY and CDR2 SMNVEV (reference sequence). The CDR3 sequence is 14 residues long. This CDR3 is CASSPTSGTYEQYV. CDR3 nucleotides: TGTGCCAGCAGTCCTACTTCCGGGACCTACGAGCAGTACGTC.

This clonotype has ten or more counts. This chain joins TRBV4-3 and TRBJ2-2; 7 bases are shared with TRBD2. V shed 3 bases, J shed 5 bases, and the junction held 12 bases outside the gene matches. Germline CDR1 is LGHNA and CDR2 is YSLEER. The CDR3 loop spans 17 amino acids. Written as DNA, the CDR3 is TGCGCCAGCAGCCACCCCGAGCGGGGACCTCGAACCGGGGAGCTGTTTTTT. Translation: CASSHPERGPRTGELFF.

This clonotype showed up just a few times. The chain has TRBV29-1 and TRBJ2-3; 8 positions match TRBD2. Germline V gene lookup returns CDR1 SQVTM and CDR2 ANQGSEA. The CDR3 loop spans 14 amino acids. The ends lost 7 bases at V and 0 bases at J; junction bases unmatched: 6. In DNA form, the CDR3 reads TGCAGCGGACAAAAGCGGGAGAGCACAGATACGCAGTATTTT. Amino acids: CSGQKRESTDTQYF.

The chain is built from TRBV20-1 and TRBJ1-6; TRBD1 matches at 9 bases. The CDR3 covers 16 residues. V gave up 0 bases and J gave up 10 bases; unmatched junction bases: 10. The germline CDR1 and CDR2 sequences are DFQATT and SNEGSKA (reference sequence). Written as DNA, the CDR3 is TGCAGTGCTAGAGATCTTGAGGGACAGGGAAGCTCACCCCTCCACTTT. It is translated as CSARDLEGQGSSPLHF.

A few counts support this clonotype. A read error may account for a junction end that differs from germline. CDR3 sequence (DNA): TGTGCCAGCACCACACTAGGCACGGATACGCAGTATTTT. Residues: CASTTLGTDTQYF. The chain employs TRBV7-6 and TRBJ2-3; weak D call: TRBD2 (5 bases). This CDR3 comprises 13 residues. From germline, CDR1 is SGHVS and CDR2 FNYEAQ. The whole variable domain, filled in from reference TRBV7-6 and TRBJ2-3, reads GAGVSQSPRYKVTKRGQDVALRCDPISGHVSLYWYRQALGQGPEFLTYFNYEAQQDKSGLPNDRFSAERPEGSISTLTIQRTEQRDSAMYRCASTTLGTDTQYFGPGTRLTVL.

This clonotype has at least ten counts. In DNA, the CDR3 is TGTGCCAGCAATCAGGGAGGGCCATCGGAGTTCTTC. Its protein is CASNQGGPSEFF. The J gene is TRBJ2-1, the V gene TRBV6-2 or TRBV6-3; 7 bases align to TRBD2. Germline loops: CDR1 MNHEY, CDR2 SVGEGT. The CDR3 spans 12 residues. With 7 bases clipped from V and 14 bases from J, the junction kept 11 bases outside the gene matches.

This chain links TRBV19 with TRBJ1-5; D is uncertain. With 8 bases removed from V and 6 bases from J, the gap between germline ends came to 14 bases. Germline V lookup: CDR1 LNHDA, CDR2 SQIVND (reference sequence). This CDR3 comprises 13 residues. The CDR3 loop is CASDPEVGQPQHF. The CDR3 DNA is TGTGCCAGTGACCCCGAGGTGGGTCAGCCCCAGCATTTT.

In its sample, this clonotype was seen a few times. The V gene is TRBV5-1, the J gene TRBJ2-2; 7 nucleotides agree with TRBD1. Per germline, CDR1 SGHRS and CDR2 YFSETQ. V was pared by 4 bases and J by 0 bases, with 6 bases of the junction left unmatched. The CDR3 is made up of 16 amino acids. CDR3 sequence (DNA): TGCGCCAGCAGCCCGTGGGACAGCACGAACACCGGGGAGCTGTTTTTT. Translation: CASSPWDSTNTGELFF.

A remark on this clonotype: A clone one base away is much larger, so this may be a read error. This chain links TRBV7-2 with TRBJ2-1; D is undetermined. V lost 1 base and J 13 bases, leaving 11 bases between the germline ends. The CDR3 consists of 12 residues. Germline assignment: CDR1 SGHTA and CDR2 FQGNSA. CDR3 sequence: CASSLVVTDQFF. The CDR3 region has the DNA TGTGCCAGCAGCTTAGTTGTGACGGATCAGTTCTTC.

The chain joins TRBV19 to TRBJ1-4; tentative D call: TRBD1 (5 bases). The germline CDR1 and CDR2 sequences are LNHDA and SQIVND (reference sequence). V was clipped by 11 bases and J by 7 bases, with 17 bases between them. The CDR3 contains 13 residues. The DNA for the CDR3 is TGTGCCGCGGGGGTGGACTTGAGTGAAAAACTGTTTTTT. Protein: CAAGVDLSEKLFF.